The following is a T cell receptor (beta chain) sequence with its context. With 6 bases removed from V and 0 bases from J, the gap between germline ends came to 15 bases. The CDR3 loop spans 15 amino acids. Germline values: CDR1 MNHEY, CDR2 SMNVEV (reference sequence). MiXCR, run by TCRdb on the RT-PCR reads, gives a single entry per CDR3 protein. The table lists 650,000 to 800,000 distinct CDR3 sequences, around 14% of them singletons. The TCR was taken from a female donor in good health, serving as a healthy control. What was sequenced was memory CD4+ T cells from blood. This chain connects TRBV27 to TRBJ2-7; D is undetermined. The CDR3 bases are TGTGCCAGCAGCGCCATTTTCAGAAACTCCTACGAGCAGTACTTC. Its translation: CASSAIFRNSYEQYF.